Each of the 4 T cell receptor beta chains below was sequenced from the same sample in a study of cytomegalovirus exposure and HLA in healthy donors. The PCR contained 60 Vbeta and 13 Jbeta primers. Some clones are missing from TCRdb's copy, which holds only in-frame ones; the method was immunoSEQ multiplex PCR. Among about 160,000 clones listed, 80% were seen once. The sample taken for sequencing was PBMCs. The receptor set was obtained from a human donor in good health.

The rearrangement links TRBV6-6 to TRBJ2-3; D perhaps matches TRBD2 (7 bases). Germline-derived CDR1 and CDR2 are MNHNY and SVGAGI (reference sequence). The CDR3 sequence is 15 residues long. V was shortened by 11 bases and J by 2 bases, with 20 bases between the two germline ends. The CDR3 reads CASAWSGGPTDTQYF. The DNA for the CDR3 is TGTGCCTCAGCGTGGTCCGGGGGGCCCACAGATACGCAGTATTTT.

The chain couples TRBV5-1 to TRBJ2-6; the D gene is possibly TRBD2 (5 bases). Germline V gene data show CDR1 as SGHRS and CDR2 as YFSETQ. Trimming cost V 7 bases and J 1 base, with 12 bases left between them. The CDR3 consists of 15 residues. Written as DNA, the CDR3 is TGCGCCAGCGCCACCGGGGAGTCTGGGGCCAACGTCCTGACTTTC. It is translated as CASATGESGANVLTF.

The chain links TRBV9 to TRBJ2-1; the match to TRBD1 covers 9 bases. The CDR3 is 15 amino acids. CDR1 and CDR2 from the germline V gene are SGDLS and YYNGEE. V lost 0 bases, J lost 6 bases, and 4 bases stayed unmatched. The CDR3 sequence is CASSVAQGAGNEQFF. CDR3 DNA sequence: TGTGCCAGCAGCGTAGCACAGGGGGCGGGCAATGAGCAGTTCTTC.

The CDR3 bases are TGTGCCAGCAGTGTAGCCAGGGGAGACTCACCCCTCCACTTT. Amino acids: CASSVARGDSPLHF. The chain recombines TRBV2 with TRBJ1-6; D possibly corresponds to TRBD1 (6 bases). V gave up 4 bases and J gave up 10 bases, with 14 bases separating them. Germline lookup yields CDR1 SNHLY and CDR2 FYNNEI. The CDR3 is 14 amino acids.